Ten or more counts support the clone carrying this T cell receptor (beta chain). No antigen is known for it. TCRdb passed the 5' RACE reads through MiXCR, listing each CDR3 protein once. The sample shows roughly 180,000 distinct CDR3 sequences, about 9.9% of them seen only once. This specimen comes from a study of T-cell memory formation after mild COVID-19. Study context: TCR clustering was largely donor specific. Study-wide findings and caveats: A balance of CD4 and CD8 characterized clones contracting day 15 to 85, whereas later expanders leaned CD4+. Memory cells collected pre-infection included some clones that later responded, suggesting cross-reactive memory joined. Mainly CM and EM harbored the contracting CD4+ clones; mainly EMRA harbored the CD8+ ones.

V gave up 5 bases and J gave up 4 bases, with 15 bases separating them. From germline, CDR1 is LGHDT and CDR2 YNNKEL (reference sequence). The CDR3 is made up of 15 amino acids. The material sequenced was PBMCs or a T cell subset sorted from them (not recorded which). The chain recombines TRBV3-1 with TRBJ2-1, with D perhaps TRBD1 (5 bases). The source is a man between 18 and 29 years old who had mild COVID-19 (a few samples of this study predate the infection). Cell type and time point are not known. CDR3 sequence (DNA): TGTGCCAGCAGCAAAAGGGCCGACAGTTACAATGAGCAGTTCTTC. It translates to CASSKRADSYNEQFF.